In this sample, the clone carrying this TCR beta chain turned up a few times. Each recovered donor of Cohort 3 presented with two negative PCRs, clearance, or symptom resolution. This sample was taken from a study of blood T cell repertoires in COVID-19. For the study at large: Donors in the United States, Italy and Spain gave samples during acute or convalescent COVID-19.

Clones were read by immunoSEQ multiplex PCR, and TCRdb kept only the in-frame ones, dropping some. The table has a few hundred thousand clones, under 85% seen once; the top ten hold about 4.8%. Trimming pared 6 bases from V and 2 bases from J, leaving 16 bases between. Germline V gene lookup returns CDR1 MNHEY and CDR2 SMNVEV (reference sequence). This CDR3 is built from 15 residues. The sequence came from a woman aged 45-59 years who had recovered from COVID-19. Sequencing was performed on PBMCs or T cells enriched from blood (not recorded which). V is TRBV27 and J is TRBJ1-1; perhaps TRBD1 as D (6 bases). This chain's CDR3 is CASRGPGQRNTEAFF. The CDR3 DNA reads as TGTGCCAGCAGAGGCCCCGGACAGAGAAACACTGAAGCTTTCTTT.